Shown below are 29 T cell receptor beta chains from a single sample sequenced in a study of molecular identifiers for immune sequencing clone quantification. From the PCR reads, TCRdb called clonotypes with MiXCR, one entry per CDR3 protein. There are 7,000 to 8,000 distinct CDR3 sequences in the sample; just under 35% occur only once, and around 6.7% lies in the top ten. Input material: naive CD8+ T cells from blood, with Jurkat cell RNA spiked in. Subset specified: FACS-sorted CD8+CD4-CCR7+CD45RA+ naive T cells. All receptors derive from a human donor in good health. Some libraries in this study had Jurkat cell RNA spiked in.

This clonotype counts as medium-sized. The chain recombines TRBV6-5 with TRBJ2-2; no clear D gene. CDR3 size: 12 residues. Germline CDR1 is MNHEY and CDR2 is SVGAGI. Between the trimmed V and J ends, which lost 2 bases and 5 bases, there was a span of 3 bases. In nucleotides, the CDR3 is TGTGCCAGCAGTTACGGAACCGGGGAGCTGTTTTTT. This codes for CASSYGTGELFF.

In the case of this clonotype: A much larger clone lies a single base off, so this may be a read error. This chain joins TRBV28 and TRBJ2-5; TRBD2 matches at 9 bases. The CDR3 is made up of 17 amino acids. CDR1 is MDHEN and CDR2 is SYDVKM in the germline V gene. CDR3 loop: CASSLIGAGGLQETQCF. The CDR3 nucleotides are TGTGCCAGCAGTTTAATTGGAGCGGGAGGCCTGCAAGAGACCCAGTGCTTC.

About this clonotype: The germline gene is not matched at one end of the junction; a read error may be the cause. V usage is TRBV4-3 and J usage is TRBJ2-1; 9 bases are shared with TRBD1. CDR3 length: 15 amino acids. Germline CDR1 reads LGHNA; CDR2 reads YSLEER. The CDR3 sequence: CASRQDRGNPGERFF. In DNA form, the CDR3 reads TGCGCCAGCAGACAGGACAGGGGAAACCCGGGAGAGCGGTTCTTC.

The chain recombines TRBV7-2 with TRBJ2-1, with D perhaps matching TRBD2 (5 bases). V dropped 4 bases and J dropped 3 bases, with 13 bases sitting between them. Germline CDR1 is SGHTA and CDR2 is FQGNSA. CDR3 size: 15 residues. The CDR3 coding sequence is TGTGCCAGCAGCTCCCAAGACGGGGACTACAATGAGCAGTTCTTC. This codes for CASSSQDGDYNEQFF.

As concerns this clonotype: A read error is possible here, since a much larger clone lies one base away. V gene TRBV7-8 combines with J gene TRBJ1-5, with D unclear. V was trimmed by 7 bases and J by 5 bases, leaving 15 bases between them. The CDR3 length is 14 residues. Germline CDR1 SGHVS, CDR2 FQNEAQ. CDR3 sequence (DNA): TGTGCCAGCAACGATGGGATTGGGGATCAGCCCCAGCATTTT. Amino acids: CASNDGIGDQPQHF.

As to this clonotype: Lacking the conserved final phenylalanine or tryptophan, this CDR3 likely reflects a read error. CDR3 residues: CASSSPWREGTGELFI. CDR3 nucleotides: TGTGCCAGCAGTTCTCCATGGCGGGAGGGCACCGGGGAGCTGTTTATT. This rearrangement joins TRBV27 to TRBJ2-2; 9 bases agree with TRBD2. Germline CDR1 reads MNHEY; CDR2 reads SMNVEV (reference sequence). The ends lost 4 bases at V and 4 bases at J; junction bases unmatched: 7. The CDR3 totals 16 residues.

The chain carries TRBV9 and TRBJ2-5; D assignment may be TRBD1 or TRBD2 (5 bases each). The V end lost 4 bases, the J end lost 2 bases, and 21 bases lay between the germline ends. This CDR3 comprises 17 residues. Germline-derived CDR1 and CDR2 are SGDLS and YYNGEE. CDR3: CASSSNPGRPHQETQYF. CDR3 DNA sequence: TGTGCCAGCAGCTCGAACCCGGGACGTCCGCATCAAGAGACCCAGTACTTC.

This clonotype was recorded once. A read error is likely, as this CDR3 ends without the conserved phenylalanine or tryptophan. The chain couples TRBV6-5 to TRBJ2-5; 13 bases are shared with TRBD2. J was trimmed by 3 bases and V by 5 bases; bases with no gene match: 3. The CDR3 runs to 15 residues. Germline loops: CDR1 MNHEY, CDR2 SVGAGI. As DNA, the CDR3 is TGTGCCAGCAGTGCCGGACTAGCGGGAGAAGAGACCCAGTACATC. Protein sequence: CASSAGLAGEETQYI.

This clonotype was seen a handful of times. The chain combines TRBV11-2 with TRBJ2-7, with unresolved D. From germline, CDR1 is SGHAT and CDR2 FQNNGV. The germline V and J ends were trimmed by 3 bases and 6 bases, with 9 bases remaining between them. The CDR3 runs 12 residues. CDR3 sequence reads: CASSLAPREQYF. The DNA for the CDR3 is TGTGCCAGCAGCTTGGCCCCGCGCGAGCAGTACTTC.

This chain links TRBV19 with TRBJ2-3; a weak D match, TRBD2 (5 bases). CDR1 is LNHDA and CDR2 is SQIVND in the germline V gene (reference sequence). This CDR3 spans 15 amino acids. V was clipped by 6 bases and J by 1 base, with 14 bases between them. The CDR3 DNA reads TGTGCCAGTAGCCCGGCCGCCGGGGGCACAGATACGCAGTATTTT. Residues: CASSPAAGGTDTQYF.

By proportion, this clonotype is medium-sized. The genes are TRBV28 and TRBJ1-1; 9 bases are shared with TRBD1. Per germline, CDR1 MDHEN and CDR2 SYDVKM. V trimming: 7 bases; J trimming: 4 bases; junction bases outside the gene matches: 10. The CDR3 is made up of 15 amino acids. CDR3 nucleotides: TGTGCCAGCACCCCTCTACAGGGGGCAGGCACTGAAGCTTTCTTT. It encodes CASTPLQGAGTEAFF.

This clonotype was found a few times. This sequence joins TRBV5-1 and TRBJ2-1, with 7 bases fitting TRBD1. Trimming at V came to 4 bases and at J to 7 bases, leaving 14 bases not matched to a gene. Germline V gives CDR1 SGHRS, CDR2 YFSETQ. The CDR3 contains 16 residues. CDR3 residues: CASSTTGVGYVNEQFF. CDR3 coding DNA: TGCGCCAGCAGCACCACAGGGGTGGGGTACGTGAATGAGCAGTTCTTC.

This clonotype is medium-sized by share. The gene calls are TRBV13 and TRBJ2-7, with D possibly matching TRBD2 (5 bases). The V gene lost 5 bases and the J gene lost 4 bases, with 18 bases spanning the gap. The CDR3 totals 15 residues. Germline V gene lookup returns CDR1 PRHDT and CDR2 FYEKMQ (reference sequence). CDR3 sequence reads: CASSPTRGLGYEQYF. The CDR3 coding sequence is TGTGCCAGCAGCCCAACTCGGGGTCTGGGTTACGAGCAGTACTTC.

This clonotype is medium-sized in the sample. The gene calls are TRBV20-1 and TRBJ2-7; 9 bases agree with TRBD2. Germline V gene data show CDR1 as DFQATT and CDR2 as SNEGSKA (reference sequence). This CDR3 has 17 residues. Germline trimming cut 4 bases from V and 4 bases from J; bases unmatched to any gene: 17. Here the CDR3 DNA reads TGCAGTGCTACAGCCCCGATTCGTCTAGCGGGAAAGTACGAGCAGTACTTC. Protein sequence: CSATAPIRLAGKYEQYF.

The chain is built from TRBV5-1 and TRBJ2-2; D call uncertain. CDR1 SGHRS and CDR2 YFSETQ come from the germline V gene. Trimming took 5 bases from V and 1 from J, leaving 9 bases between them. The length of the CDR3 is 14 residues. The CDR3 DNA sequence: TGCGCCAGCAGGATGGACGGGAACACCGGGGAGCTGTTTTTT. Translating it yields CASRMDGNTGELFF.

The chain employs TRBV28 and TRBJ1-1, with unresolved D. Deletions cut 5 bases from V and 10 bases from J, with 14 bases between. Germline CDR1 reads MDHEN; CDR2 reads SYDVKM. This CDR3 has 12 amino acids. The CDR3 DNA reads as TGTGCCAGCAGTATTTCCGCAGCTGTAGCTTTCTTT. Translated, it gives CASSISAAVAFF.

In regard to this clonotype: One end of the junction varies from germline; a read error may be responsible. The chain is built from TRBV2 and TRBJ2-7; 7 bases are shared with TRBD1. The length of the CDR3 is 11 residues. Looked up from germline, CDR1 is SNHLY and CDR2 is FYNNEI. The CDR3 DNA follows: TGTGCCGGCAGTCAGGGGGTCGAGCAGTACTTC. Residues: CAGSQGVEQYF.

The V and J genes are TRBV9 and TRBJ1-5, with D possibly being TRBD1 (6 bases). The CDR3 runs 15 residues. Trimming removed 4 bases at V and 0 bases at J, with 11 bases between. The germline V gene has CDR1 SGDLS and CDR2 YYNGEE. The CDR3 region is CASSYRGSSNQPQHF. The DNA of the CDR3 is TGTGCCAGCAGCTATAGGGGGAGTAGCAATCAGCCCCAGCATTTT.

This clonotype came up once. Given a much more abundant clone one base away, this may be a read error. The genes are TRBV7-2 and TRBJ2-5, with TRBD2 matching over 8 bases. The CDR3 covers 14 residues. J lost 4 bases, V lost 7 bases, and 8 bases had no gene match. The germline CDR1 and CDR2 sequences are SGHTA and FQGNSA. The CDR3 coding sequence is TGTGCCAGCAACCGTCTAGCGGGCAGAGAGACCCAGTACTTC. Protein: CASNRLAGRETQYF. Together with reference TRBV7-2 and TRBJ2-5, the CDR3 gives the full variable domain: GAGVSQSPSNKVTEKGKDVELRCDPISGHTALYWYRQSLGQGLEFLIYFQGNSAPDKSGLPSDRFSAERTGGSVSTLTIQRTQQEDSAVYLCASNRLAGRETQYFGPGTRLLVL.

The rearrangement joins TRBV19 to TRBJ2-1; tentative D call: TRBD2 (6 bases). The CDR3 runs to 15 residues. Germline loops: CDR1 LNHDA, CDR2 SQIVND (reference sequence). V was shortened by 6 bases and J by 6 bases, with 18 bases between the two germline ends. CDR3 in DNA: TGTGCCAGTAGGATCCTAGCGCGAGGCGTCAATGAGCAGTTCTTC. Encoded protein: CASRILARGVNEQFF. The full variable domain, rest sourced from reference TRBV19 and TRBJ2-1, is DGGITQSPKYLFRKEGQNVTLSCEQNLNHDAMYWYRQDPGQGLRLIYYSQIVNDFQKGDIAEGYSVSREKKESFPLTVTSAQKNPTAFYLCASRILARGVNEQFFGPGTRLTVL.

This clonotype is labeled as medium-sized (0.01 to 0.1%). The chain recombines TRBV7-2 with TRBJ2-7, with D possibly matching TRBD2 (6 bases). Trimming cost V 3 bases and J 5 bases, with 11 bases left between them. This CDR3 region has 13 residues. Per germline, CDR1 SGHTA and CDR2 FQGNSA. CDR3 coding DNA: TGTGCCAGCAGCTTTGGAAGGAGGGACGAGCAGTACTTC. It codes for CASSFGRRDEQYF. The entire variable domain, with the rest obtained from reference TRBV7-2 and TRBJ2-7, is as follows: GAGVSQSPSNKVTEKGKDVELRCDPISGHTALYWYRQSLGQGLEFLIYFQGNSAPDKSGLPSDRFSAERTGGSVSTLTIQRTQQEDSAVYLCASSFGRRDEQYFGPGTRLTVT.

The gene calls are TRBV4-2 and TRBJ2-7, with TRBD2 matching 7 bases. J was trimmed by 2 bases and V by 5 bases; bases with no gene match: 9. There are 15 residues in the CDR3. CDR1 LGHNA and CDR2 YNFKEQ come from the germline V gene. The CDR3 here is CASSTLLAQTYEQYF. The CDR3, as DNA: TGTGCCAGCAGCACCCTACTAGCGCAGACCTACGAGCAGTACTTC.

In its sample, this clonotype is large. This chain links TRBV7-8 with TRBJ2-5; 12 nucleotides align to TRBD2. CDR1 is SGHVS, CDR2 FQNEAQ, per germline. CDR3 size: 18 residues. The J segment lost 2 bases and the V segment lost 3 bases, leaving 10 bases of the junction unmatched. The CDR3, as DNA: TGTGCCAGCAGCTTCTCCCCTAGCGGGAGGGGTGGGCAAGAGACCCAGTACTTC. Translating it yields CASSFSPSGRGGQETQYF.

This clonotype was observed a single time. A much bigger clone sits one base away, suggesting this may be a read error. The CDR3 ends on some other residue instead of the conserved phenylalanine or tryptophan, so this is likely a read error. The chain employs TRBV6-2 or TRBV6-3 and TRBJ2-1, with D hard to call. CDR1 and CDR2 from the germline V gene are MNHEY and SVGEGT. The V gene lost 4 bases and the J gene lost 8 bases, with 6 bases spanning the gap. The CDR3 sequence is 11 residues long. The CDR3 DNA follows: TGTGCCAGCAGTTTTAAGGATGAGCAGTTCATC. It is translated as CASSFKDEQFI.

This clonotype was counted only a few times. The rearrangement links TRBV24-1 to TRBJ2-1, with TRBD2 identical over 12 bases. CDR1 is KGHDR and CDR2 is SFDVKD in the germline V gene. Trimming took 2 bases from V and 3 from J; bases not matched to a gene: 7. The CDR3 contains 18 residues. CDR3 amino acids: CATSDSPGLAGLYNEQFF. CDR3 DNA sequence: TGTGCCACCAGTGATTCCCCCGGACTAGCGGGACTCTACAATGAGCAGTTCTTC.

The rearrangement uses TRBV2 and TRBJ2-3, with D perhaps TRBD1 or TRBD2 (6 bases each). The CDR3 length is 16 residues. Germline lookup yields CDR1 SNHLY and CDR2 FYNNEI. V was trimmed by 0 bases and J by 2 bases, leaving 12 bases between them. DNA for the CDR3: TGTGCCAGCAGTGAAGCTAGGGGGGCGACCACAGATACGCAGTATTTT. Protein product: CASSEARGATTDTQYF. The full variable domain, rest sourced from reference TRBV2 and TRBJ2-3, is EPEVTQTPSHQVTQMGQEVILRCVPISNHLYFYWYRQILGQKVEFLVSFYNNEISEKSEIFDDQFSVERPDGSNFTLKIRSTKLEDSAMYFCASSEARGATTDTQYFGPGTRLTVL.

This clonotype has a handful of counts. The V gene is TRBV13, the J gene TRBJ2-5; 8 nucleotides line up with TRBD1. The CDR3 loop spans 13 amino acids. CDR1 PRHDT and CDR2 FYEKMQ come from the germline V gene (reference sequence). The V and J ends lost 5 bases and 3 bases, in that order; junction bases with no gene match: 2. The CDR3 DNA reads TGTGCCAGCAGCCCGGACAGGGAAGAGACCCAGTACTTC. Its translation: CASSPDREETQYF. Full variable domain (rest looked up from reference TRBV13 and TRBJ2-5): AAGVIQSPRHLIKEKRETATLKCYPIPRHDTVYWYQQGPGQDPQFLISFYEKMQSDKGSIPDRFSAQQFSDYHSELNMSSLELGDSALYFCASSPDREETQYFGPGTRLLVL.

The rearrangement uses TRBV29-1 and TRBJ2-5, with D perhaps TRBD2 (5 bases). V shed 7 bases and J shed 4 bases, with 10 bases lying between them. CDR3 length: 11 amino acids. Per the germline V gene, CDR1 is SQVTM and CDR2 is ANQGSEA. The CDR3 loop reads CSDVARETQYF. CDR3 sequence (DNA): TGCAGCGATGTAGCGCGAGAGACCCAGTACTTC.

A remark on this clonotype: A read error may explain this, as a much larger clone is one base away. The final CDR3 position lacks the conserved phenylalanine or tryptophan, pointing to a likely read error. The rearrangement links TRBV11-2 to TRBJ2-1; TRBD2 matches at 10 bases. This CDR3 has 16 residues. Germline CDR1 reads SGHAT; CDR2 reads FQNNGV. Trimming took 5 bases from V and 4 from J; bases not matched to a gene: 8. Written as DNA, the CDR3 is TGTGCCAGCAGCCCTGGGACTAGCGAATATTACAATGAGCAGTTCTCC. As protein: CASSPGTSEYYNEQFS.